The 18 T cell receptor beta chains below were found in one sample sequenced in a study of blood T cell repertoires in COVID-19. Repertoires were generated with immunoSEQ multiplex PCR, while TCRdb's copy carries only in-frame clones and drops some. The table has about 180,000 clones, about 84% seen once. Specimen: PBMCs or T cells enriched from blood (not recorded which). The receptors were gathered from a woman aged 30 to 39 who had recovered from COVID-19.

The V gene is TRBV5-4, the J gene TRBJ1-5, with D tentatively TRBD1 (5 bases). Germline V gene sequence: CDR1 SGHNT, CDR2 YYREEE (reference sequence). The CDR3 extends over 14 amino acids. V lost 4 bases and J lost 0, with 8 bases in between. In nucleotides, the CDR3 is TGTGCCAGCAGCCTCGGGGGTAGCAATCAGCCCCAGCATTTT. Translated: CASSLGGSNQPQHF.

The CDR3 nucleotides read TGTGCCAGCAGCGAGTCCATAGCCGGCTACACCTTC. Its protein is CASSESIAGYTF. The rearrangement uses TRBV6-5 and TRBJ1-2, with D hard to call. Trimming removed 6 bases at V and 8 bases at J, with 13 bases between. In germline, CDR1 is MNHEY, CDR2 SVGAGI. CDR3 length: 12 amino acids.

The chain employs TRBV27 and TRBJ2-1; D gene unclear. Between the trimmed V and J ends, which lost 4 bases and 5 bases, there was a span of 18 bases. From germline, CDR1 is MNHEY and CDR2 SMNVEV (reference sequence). This CDR3 has 16 amino acids. In DNA form, the CDR3 reads TGTGCCAGCAGTTCCCCCAGCCGGAGTTACCACAATGAGCAGTTCTTC. Translation: CASSSPSRSYHNEQFF.

This rearrangement joins TRBV30 to TRBJ2-7; the D gene is possibly TRBD2 (6 bases). The CDR3 has 16 residues. V lost 3 bases to trimming and J lost 0 bases, with 18 bases between them. Germline V CDR1 and CDR2: GTSNPN, SVGIG (reference sequence). The CDR3 nucleotides are TGTGCCTGGAGCTTAATGGGCGGGATGAGCTCCTACGAGCAGTACTTC. Translated: CAWSLMGGMSSYEQYF.

This chain joins TRBV28 and TRBJ2-3, with TRBD2 matching 12 bases. Per germline, CDR1 MDHEN and CDR2 SYDVKM. V was pared by 3 bases and J by 5 bases, with 12 bases of the junction left unmatched. This CDR3 spans 18 amino acids. CDR3 sequence: CASSLPTDGLAGIDTQYF. Here the CDR3 DNA reads TGTGCCAGCAGTTTGCCGACAGACGGACTAGCGGGAATAGATACGCAGTATTTT.

This clone has more than one count but fewer than ten. The chain couples TRBV29-1 to TRBJ2-3, with D unclear. The germline V gene encodes CDR1 SQVTM and CDR2 ANQGSEA. The CDR3 has 13 amino acids. The V end was cut by 0 bases, the J end by 0 bases, with 4 bases between. The CDR3 region is CSVEEGSTDTQYF. The CDR3 bases are TGCAGCGTTGAAGAGGGCAGCACAGATACGCAGTATTTT.

The CDR3 coding sequence is TGTGCCACCATGAATTCACCCCTCCACTTT. As protein: CATMNSPLHF. V and J are TRBV7-9 and TRBJ1-6; D not certain. There are 10 residues in the CDR3. V was cut by 10 bases and J by 7 bases, with 5 bases left in between. Per the germline V gene, CDR1 is SEHNR and CDR2 is FQNEAQ (reference sequence). Looking up the rest from reference TRBV7-9 and TRBJ1-6 gives the full variable domain: DTGVSQNPRHKITKRGQNVTFRCDPISEHNRLYWYRQTLGQGPEFLTYFQNEAQLEKSRLLSDRFSAERPKGSFSTLEIQRTEQGDSAMYLCATMNSPLHFGNGTRLTVT.

The chain combines TRBV5-1 with TRBJ1-2, with D possibly matching TRBD1 (6 bases). This CDR3 region has 14 residues. Germline-derived CDR1 and CDR2 are SGHRS and YFSETQ. With 4 bases removed from V and 6 bases from J, the gap between germline ends came to 16 bases. The CDR3 bases are TGCGCCAGCAGCGCGGGGGGCGGGACGGATGGCTACACCTTC. It yields the protein CASSAGGGTDGYTF. Filled out from reference TRBV5-1 and TRBJ1-2, the complete variable domain reads KAGVTQTPRYLIKTRGQQVTLSCSPISGHRSVSWYQQTPGQGLQFLFEYFSETQRNKGNFPGRFSGRQFSNSRSEMNVSTLELGDSALYLCASSAGGGTDGYTFGSGTRLTVV.

CDR3 protein: CASSPTYAGELFF. The DNA of the CDR3 is TGTGCCAGCAGCCCGACATACGCCGGGGAGCTGTTTTTT. This chain connects TRBV7-9 to TRBJ2-2; D is unclear. The CDR3 runs to 13 residues. V gave up 5 bases and J gave up 6 bases, with 10 bases separating them. Germline V lookup: CDR1 SEHNR, CDR2 FQNEAQ (reference sequence).

This clone was detected once. The J gene is TRBJ2-5, the V gene TRBV24-1, with 13 bases lining up with TRBD2. The CDR3 extends over 17 amino acids. Trimming at V came to 3 bases and at J to 4 bases, leaving 7 bases not matched to a gene. Germline V gene sequence: CDR1 KGHDR, CDR2 SFDVKD. CDR3 nucleotide sequence: TGTGCCACCAGTGATCCTCGGACTAGCGGGAGCGGAGAGACCCAGTACTTC. As protein: CATSDPRTSGSGETQYF.

This clone was observed a single time. The chain combines TRBV11-2 with TRBJ2-3; 7 bases map to TRBD2. Germline values: CDR1 SGHAT, CDR2 FQNNGV. The CDR3 sequence is 15 residues long. Trimming cost V 3 bases and J 1 base; bases outside gene matches: 4. CDR3 bases: TGTGCCAGCAGCTTCCTCGCGGGAGGCACAGATACGCAGTATTTT. Its translation is CASSFLAGGTDTQYF.

V usage is TRBV24-1 and J usage is TRBJ2-2; D perhaps matches TRBD1 (6 bases). The CDR3 covers 15 residues. Trimming pared 7 bases from V and 2 bases from J, leaving 13 bases between. Germline lookup yields CDR1 KGHDR and CDR2 SFDVKD. The CDR3 DNA reads TGTGCCACCAGCCGGACGACAGGAAACACCGGGGAGCTGTTTTTT. It encodes CATSRTTGNTGELFF.

This chain connects TRBV2 to TRBJ2-5; D is possibly TRBD2 (5 bases). Germline CDR1 SNHLY, CDR2 FYNNEI. V dropped 10 bases and J dropped 2 bases, with 14 bases sitting between them. The CDR3 extends over 13 amino acids. The CDR3 nucleotides read TGTGCCACCCCCATACAGCGGCAAGAGACCCAGTACTTC. As protein: CATPIQRQETQYF.

The chain employs TRBV29-1 and TRBJ1-1; weak D call: TRBD1 (5 bases). Germline assignment: CDR1 SQVTM and CDR2 ANQGSEA. This CDR3 has 17 amino acids. V lost 6 bases and J lost 0, with 23 bases in between. The CDR3 sequence: CSVKGKTGGRLNTEAFF. CDR3 DNA: TGCAGCGTCAAGGGGAAGACGGGGGGGAGACTGAACACTGAAGCTTTCTTT.

The V call is TRBV3-1 (or the pseudogene TRBV3-2), the J call TRBJ2-5, with 7 bases lining up with TRBD2. The V and J ends lost 2 bases and 2 bases, in that order; junction bases with no gene match: 5. Germline V lookup: CDR1 LGHDT, CDR2 YNNKEL (reference sequence). CDR3 length equals 15 residues. The CDR3 loop is CASSQISGWQETQYF. The CDR3 region has the DNA TGTGCCAGCAGCCAAATTAGCGGGTGGCAAGAGACCCAGTACTTC.

This chain connects TRBV19 to TRBJ1-2, with D tentatively TRBD1 (6 bases). This CDR3 spans 13 amino acids. Trimming took 4 bases from V and 2 from J, leaving 8 bases between them. The germline V gene encodes CDR1 LNHDA and CDR2 SQIVND (reference sequence). The CDR3 here is CASSTTGNYGYTF. CDR3 nucleotides: TGTGCCAGTAGTACTACAGGGAACTATGGCTACACCTTC.

The rearrangement links TRBV27 to TRBJ2-7; D is possibly TRBD2 (5 bases). The CDR3 consists of 13 residues. The V gene's germline CDR1 is MNHEY and CDR2 SMNVEV (reference sequence). Deletions cut 10 bases from V and 5 bases from J, with 18 bases between. CDR3 in amino acids: CATGGSGNDEQYF. The DNA of the CDR3 is TGTGCCACGGGCGGTTCGGGGAACGACGAGCAGTACTTC.

This clone was counted once. This rearrangement joins TRBV19 to TRBJ1-2; the match to TRBD1 covers 7 bases. V shed 7 bases and J 8 bases; nucleotides not matched to a gene: 13. Germline V gene data show CDR1 as LNHDA and CDR2 as SQIVND (reference sequence). The CDR3 runs 14 residues. CDR3 nucleotide sequence: TGTGCCAGTAACCCCGGACAGGCTCCGGGGGGCTACACCTTC. Translation gives CASNPGQAPGGYTF.